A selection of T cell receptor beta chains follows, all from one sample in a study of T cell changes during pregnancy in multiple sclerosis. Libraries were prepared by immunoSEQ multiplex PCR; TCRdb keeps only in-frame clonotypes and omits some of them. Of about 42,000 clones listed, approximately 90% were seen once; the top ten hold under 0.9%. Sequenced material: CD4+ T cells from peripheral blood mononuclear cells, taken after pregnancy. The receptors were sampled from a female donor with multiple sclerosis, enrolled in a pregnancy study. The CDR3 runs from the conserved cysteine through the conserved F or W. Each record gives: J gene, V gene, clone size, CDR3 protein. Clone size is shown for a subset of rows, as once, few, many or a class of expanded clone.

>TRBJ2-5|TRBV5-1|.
CASRDQGFQETQYF
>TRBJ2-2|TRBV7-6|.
CASIPANTGELFF
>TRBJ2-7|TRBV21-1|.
CASSIGEVREQYF
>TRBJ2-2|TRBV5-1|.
CASIRTSGGGGTGELFF
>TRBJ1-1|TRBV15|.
CATSRDLVGPEAFF
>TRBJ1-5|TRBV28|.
CASSFWQRSNQPQHF
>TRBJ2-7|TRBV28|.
CASSDRWSSYEQYF
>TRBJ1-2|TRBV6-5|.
CASSVTTGTYGYTF
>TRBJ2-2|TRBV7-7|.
CASSLAGGTGELFF
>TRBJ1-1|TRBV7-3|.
CASSVTGGDTEAFF
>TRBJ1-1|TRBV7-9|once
CASSLWAGDTEAFF
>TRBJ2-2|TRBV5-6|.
CASSPDKTGELFF
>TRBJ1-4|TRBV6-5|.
CASSYQGRGEKLFF
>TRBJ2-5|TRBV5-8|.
CASSFQGARETQYF
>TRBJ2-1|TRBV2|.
CASSGVGLPNEQFF
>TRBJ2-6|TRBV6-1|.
CASTGQPSGANVLTF
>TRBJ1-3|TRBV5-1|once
CASSLVGQAGNTIYF
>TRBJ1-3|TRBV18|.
CASSIRGSSGNTIYF
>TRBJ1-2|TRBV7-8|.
CASSFRTGGAGYTF
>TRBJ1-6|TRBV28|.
CASSYFSYNSPLHF
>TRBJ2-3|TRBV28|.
CASSFLADTQYF
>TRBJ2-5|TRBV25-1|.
CASGQGRGGPGETQYF
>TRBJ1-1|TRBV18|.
CASSSLSGTQDEAFF
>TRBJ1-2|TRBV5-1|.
CASSLGQGRDYGYTF
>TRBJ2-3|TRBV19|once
CASSIGIGDWDTQYF
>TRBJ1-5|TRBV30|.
CAWSERGTSNQPQHF
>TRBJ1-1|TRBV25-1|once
CASTGHPGQGASHTEAFF
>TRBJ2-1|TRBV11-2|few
CASSLTGGQGNRKQFF
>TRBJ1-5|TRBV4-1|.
CASSQGDRDAQPQHF
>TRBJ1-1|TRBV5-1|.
CASSLDTNTEAFF